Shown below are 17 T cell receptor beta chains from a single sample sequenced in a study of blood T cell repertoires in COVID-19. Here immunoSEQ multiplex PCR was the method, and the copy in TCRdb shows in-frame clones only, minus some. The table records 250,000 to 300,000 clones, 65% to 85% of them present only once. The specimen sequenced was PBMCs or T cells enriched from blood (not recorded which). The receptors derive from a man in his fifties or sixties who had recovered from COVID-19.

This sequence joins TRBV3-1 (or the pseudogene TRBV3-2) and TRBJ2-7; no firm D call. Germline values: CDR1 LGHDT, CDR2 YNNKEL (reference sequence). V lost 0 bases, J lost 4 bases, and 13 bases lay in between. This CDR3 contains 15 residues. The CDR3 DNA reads TGTGCCAGCAGCCAAGAAGCCACCATACCTTACGAGCAGTACTTC. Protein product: CASSQEATIPYEQYF.

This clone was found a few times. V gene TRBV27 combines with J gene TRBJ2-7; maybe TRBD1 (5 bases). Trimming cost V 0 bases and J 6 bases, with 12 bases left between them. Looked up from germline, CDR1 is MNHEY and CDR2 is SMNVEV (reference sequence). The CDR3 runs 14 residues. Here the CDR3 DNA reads TGTGCCAGCAGTTTATCGGCAGGGCCCCTCGAGCAGTACTTC. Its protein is CASSLSAGPLEQYF.

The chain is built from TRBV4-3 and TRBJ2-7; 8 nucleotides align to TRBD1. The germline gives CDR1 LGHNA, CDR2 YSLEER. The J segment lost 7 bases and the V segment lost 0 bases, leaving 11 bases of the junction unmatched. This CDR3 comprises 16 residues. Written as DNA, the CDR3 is TGCGCCAGCAGCCAAGATTCAGATCAGGGGGCGGAAGAGCAGTACTTC. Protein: CASSQDSDQGAEEQYF.

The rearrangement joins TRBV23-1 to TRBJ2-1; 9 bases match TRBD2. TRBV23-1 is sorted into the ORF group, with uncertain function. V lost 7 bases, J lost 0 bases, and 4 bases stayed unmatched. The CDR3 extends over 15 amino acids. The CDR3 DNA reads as TGCGCCAGCACAAGCGGGAGGAGCTCCTACAATGAGCAGTTCTTC. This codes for CASTSGRSSYNEQFF.

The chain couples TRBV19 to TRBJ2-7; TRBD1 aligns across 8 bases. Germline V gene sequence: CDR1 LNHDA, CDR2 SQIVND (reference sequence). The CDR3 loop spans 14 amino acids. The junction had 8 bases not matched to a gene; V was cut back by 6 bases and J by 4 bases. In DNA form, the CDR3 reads TGTGCCAGTAGCCCGAGGACAGGGAATTACGAGCAGTACTTC. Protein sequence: CASSPRTGNYEQYF.

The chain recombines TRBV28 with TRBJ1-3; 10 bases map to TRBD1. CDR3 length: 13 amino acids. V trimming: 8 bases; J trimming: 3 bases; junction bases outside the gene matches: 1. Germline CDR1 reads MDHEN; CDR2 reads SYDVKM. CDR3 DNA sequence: TGTGCCAGCGACAGGGGGCGTGGAAACACCATATATTTT. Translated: CASDRGRGNTIYF.

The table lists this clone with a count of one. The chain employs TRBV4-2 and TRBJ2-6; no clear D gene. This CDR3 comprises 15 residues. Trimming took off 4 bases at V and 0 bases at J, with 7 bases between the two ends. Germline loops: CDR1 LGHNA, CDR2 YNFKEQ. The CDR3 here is CASSRDTSGANVLTF. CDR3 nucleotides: TGTGCCAGCAGCCGCGACACCTCTGGGGCCAACGTCCTGACTTTC.

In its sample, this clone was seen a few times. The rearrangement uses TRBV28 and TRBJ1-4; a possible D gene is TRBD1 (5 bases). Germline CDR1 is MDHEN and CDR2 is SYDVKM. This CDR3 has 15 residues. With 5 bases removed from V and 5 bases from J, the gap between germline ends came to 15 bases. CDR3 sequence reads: CASSTREGPNEKLFF. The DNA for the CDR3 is TGTGCCAGCAGTACTCGGGAGGGGCCCAATGAAAAACTGTTTTTT.

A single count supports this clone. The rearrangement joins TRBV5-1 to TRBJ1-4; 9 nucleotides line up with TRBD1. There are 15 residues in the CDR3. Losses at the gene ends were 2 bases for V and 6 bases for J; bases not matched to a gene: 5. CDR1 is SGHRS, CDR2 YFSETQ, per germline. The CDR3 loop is CASSLTGGRDEKLFF. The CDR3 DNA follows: TGCGCCAGCAGCTTAACAGGGGGCCGTGATGAAAAACTGTTTTTT.

The CDR3 is CATSRAGGSEKLFF. Here the CDR3 DNA reads TGTGCCACCAGCAGAGCAGGGGGGTCTGAAAAACTGTTTTTT. V gene TRBV15 combines with J gene TRBJ1-4, with 7 bases aligning to TRBD1. The germline gives CDR1 LNHNV, CDR2 YYDKDF (reference sequence). Trimming cost V 1 base and J 7 bases; bases outside gene matches: 3. The CDR3 is made up of 14 amino acids.

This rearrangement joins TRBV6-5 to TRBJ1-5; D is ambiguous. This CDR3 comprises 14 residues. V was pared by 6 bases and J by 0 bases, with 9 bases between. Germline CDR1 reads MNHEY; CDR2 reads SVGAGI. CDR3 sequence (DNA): TGTGCCAGCAGGGCCAGATATAGCAATCAGCCCCAGCATTTT. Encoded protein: CASRARYSNQPQHF.

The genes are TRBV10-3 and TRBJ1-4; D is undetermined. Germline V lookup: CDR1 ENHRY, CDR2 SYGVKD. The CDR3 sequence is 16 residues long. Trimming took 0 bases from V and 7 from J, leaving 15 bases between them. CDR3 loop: CAISESVPGIGEKLFF. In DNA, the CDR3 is TGTGCCATCAGTGAGTCGGTTCCGGGGATTGGTGAAAAACTGTTTTTT.

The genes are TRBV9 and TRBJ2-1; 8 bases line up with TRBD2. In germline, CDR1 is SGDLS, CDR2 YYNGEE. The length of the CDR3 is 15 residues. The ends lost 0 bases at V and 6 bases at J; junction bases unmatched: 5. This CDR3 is CASSVGTSGPNEQFF. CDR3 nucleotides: TGTGCCAGCAGCGTAGGAACTAGCGGACCCAATGAGCAGTTCTTC.

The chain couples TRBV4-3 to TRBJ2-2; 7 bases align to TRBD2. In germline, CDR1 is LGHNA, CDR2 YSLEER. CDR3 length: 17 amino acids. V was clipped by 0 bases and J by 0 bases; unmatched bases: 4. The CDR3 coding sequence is TGCGCCAGCAGCCAAGAGTGGGGAGGGCCGAACACCGGGGAGCTGTTTTTT. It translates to CASSQEWGGPNTGELFF.

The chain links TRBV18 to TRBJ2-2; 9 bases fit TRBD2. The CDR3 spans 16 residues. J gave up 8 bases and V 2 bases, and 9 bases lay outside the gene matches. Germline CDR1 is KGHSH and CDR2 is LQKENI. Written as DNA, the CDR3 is TGTGCCAGCTCACCAGAGGTAGCGGGAGAAGGAGGGGAGCTGTTTTTT. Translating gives CASSPEVAGEGGELFF.

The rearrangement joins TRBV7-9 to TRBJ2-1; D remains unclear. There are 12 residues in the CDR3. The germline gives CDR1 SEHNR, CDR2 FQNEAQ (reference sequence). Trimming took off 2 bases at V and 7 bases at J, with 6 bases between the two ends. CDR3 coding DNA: TGTGCCAGCAGCTTACACTTGAATGAGCAGTTCTTC. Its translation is CASSLHLNEQFF.

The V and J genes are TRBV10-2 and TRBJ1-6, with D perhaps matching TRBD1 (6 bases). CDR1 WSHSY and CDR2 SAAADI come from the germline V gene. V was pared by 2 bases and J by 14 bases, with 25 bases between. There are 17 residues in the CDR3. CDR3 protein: CASSEKVAGVQLRALHF. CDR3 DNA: TGCGCCAGCAGTGAGAAAGTGGCAGGGGTCCAATTAAGAGCCCTCCACTTT.